Included here is one TCR beta chain sequence, with context. Antigen unknown. These data belong to a study of cytomegalovirus exposure and HLA in healthy donors. The primer mix had 60 Vbeta and 13 Jbeta primers. Original handling: Among the unique TCR beta chains that a later analysis counted, about 79 million in all, 9.5 million to 11 million were shared. This table comes from immunoSEQ multiplex PCR, and its TCRdb copy is limited to in-frame clones, with some not included. D and trimming were read from the DNA, whereas the V and J calls and clone size are those reported in that table. There are 150,000 to 200,000 clones in the sample; about four fifths occur only once, and about 1.7% lies in the top ten. The study's findings and limits: Associated with cytomegalovirus, according to the listing, were fewer than 200 TCR beta chains. Upon later analysis, TCR association rates were observed to vary by HLA locus, being highest for DRB1 and lowest for HLA-C. Earlier analysis yielded a pattern in which most TCR beta V segments were productive about 90% or about 30% of the time.

The CDR3 is 15 amino acids. Germline CDR1 and CDR2: MRHNA and SNTAGT. The V segment lost 2 bases and the J segment 6 bases; nucleotides outside the gene matches: 2. The receptor comes from a young woman in good health and CMV-seronegative. The sequenced sample consisted of PBMCs. The chain carries TRBV6-4 and TRBJ2-1; 12 nucleotides match TRBD2. In DNA, the CDR3 is TGTGCCAGCAGTGACGGGACTAGCGGGCCCAATGAGCAGTTCTTC. This translates into CASSDGTSGPNEQFF.